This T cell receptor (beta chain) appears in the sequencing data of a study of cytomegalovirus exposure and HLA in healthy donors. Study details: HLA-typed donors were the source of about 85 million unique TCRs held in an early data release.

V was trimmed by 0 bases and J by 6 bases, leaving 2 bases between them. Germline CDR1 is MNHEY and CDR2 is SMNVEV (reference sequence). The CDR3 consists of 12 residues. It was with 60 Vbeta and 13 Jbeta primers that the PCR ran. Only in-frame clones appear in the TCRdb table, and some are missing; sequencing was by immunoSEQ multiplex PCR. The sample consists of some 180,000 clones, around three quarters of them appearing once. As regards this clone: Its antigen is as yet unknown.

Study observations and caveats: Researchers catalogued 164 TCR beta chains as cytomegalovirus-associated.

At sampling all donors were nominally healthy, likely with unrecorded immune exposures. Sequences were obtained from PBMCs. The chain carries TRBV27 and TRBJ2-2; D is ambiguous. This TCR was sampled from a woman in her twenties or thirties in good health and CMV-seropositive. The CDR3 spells CASSLSAGELFF. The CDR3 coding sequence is TGTGCCAGCAGTTTATCCGCCGGGGAGCTGTTTTTT.